The entry below describes one T cell receptor (beta chain). This receptor's antigen is unknown. No per-base quality is available; no much larger clone lies one base away. The sample comes from a study of shared clonotypes between healthy human individuals (dated by TCRdb to 2018 to 2021). For the study in its entirety: A few men and two women, aged 18 to 49 years, made up the cohort. For each donor, three plates each were used for CD4 naive and CD4 memory, two plates were used for CD8 naive, and one plate was used for CD8 memory. The study deeply sequenced blood TCR repertoires of about five healthy adults to estimate repertoire size and the extent of clonotype sharing between individuals. Different laboratories and diverse techniques were used to prepare libraries and sequence TCR repertoires, to increase sequencing depth and limit assay-specific biases. Leukapheresis yielded between about 0.85 and 9 billion PBMCs per donor. Here is what the overall study found, with its caveats: When several donors were compared, the shared fraction of clonotypes was about 5.5% for naive CD4, 3.5% for naive CD8, 2.3% for memory CD4, and 0.4% for memory CD8. Estimated clonotype richness was generally larger for naive than for memory subsets. Rarefaction of sorted-subset datasets indicated incomplete sequencing despite the large sequencing depth. Higher generation probabilities were observed for clonotypes shared by all four sorted-subset donors than for non-shared clonotypes. The small number of donors limited the genetic and exposure-history diversity represented. Sampling was limited to blood, and TCR repertoires in tissue likely differ from TCR repertoires in blood. Pairwise subsampling led to the expectation that sequencing depth would affect the degree of clonotype sharing among donors.

The donors were healthy, HIV-negative adults with no recently reported acute infections or vaccinations. Every donor was a Caucasian adult residing in Nashville, Tennessee, USA. CD4+ T cells were enriched through magnetic negative selection, after which naive cells were positively selected on CD45RA and the remaining negative fraction served as the memory subset. Blood was collected by leukapheresis, and PBMCs were isolated by Ficoll-Histopaque density gradient centrifugation and then cryopreserved in liquid nitrogen vapor phase. Analytical flow cytometry was used to check the purity and quantity of each magnetically sorted T cell population. Each sorted fraction had its genomic DNA isolated and then quantified by UV absorbance on a Nanodrop 2000c. Using the deep immunoSEQ assay, multiplex PCR amplified TCR CDR3 regions from genomic DNA. Genomic DNA extracted from each cell subset was distributed evenly over all wells of several immunoSEQ 96-well plates, and each plate served as one replicate. For sorted subsets, each replicate PCR was loaded with 200 ng genomic DNA, equivalent to some 27,000 T cell genomes. Purified libraries were measured with a Qubit 3.0 fluorometer, size-checked on a Bioanalyzer 2100, and measured again with the KAPA Library Quantification kit. A separate single-read 150-cycle Illumina NextSeq 550 flow cell was used to sequence each immunoSEQ 96-well plate. In the source study's methods: Because the immunoSEQ output included only junctional sequences and no quality scores, the filtering could not be the same as the filtering used for full-length reads. To assign V/J genes and CDR3, sequences were annotated using PyIR, a Python wrapper for IgBLAST v1.9, with IMGT germline references. Any read was removed if the V/J assignment was weak (E-value above 1e-6), the CDR3 was missing, or the read contained stop codons, out-of-frame junctions, or ambiguous translated residues. A V3J clonotype was defined by an identical inferred V gene, J gene, and CDR3 amino acid sequence. Percentage overlap between repertoires was calculated by dividing the number of shared unique clonotypes by the size of the smaller repertoire. RTK rarefaction, the Chao1 estimator, and Recon v2.1 estimates of unobserved clonotypes were used to assess repertoire richness. For all TCRbeta clonotypes obtained by the gDNA method from several donors, generation probabilities were computed with OLGA. TCRdb stores this immuneACCESS table with in-frame sequences only. Part of the clones is absent; in the studies checked, under half of the shortfall reflects unresolved V genes, and no reason is known for the rest. The V and J calls and clone size are taken from that table; D and trimming were inferred from the DNA. This sample is represented by some 2,400,000 clones; 90% to 96% of them were singletons. The ten largest clones take up approximately 0.13% of the sample.

CDR1 and CDR2 are read off the germline V gene as MDHEN and SYDVKM. Inclusive of the bounding cysteine and phenylalanine, the CDR3 is 14 residues long. The sequence is cut down to CDR3 DNA, 42 bases in frame from base 1. The junction shows trimming of 4 bases on V and 9 bases on J, and the gene matches do not reach 8 bases of it. The specimen was naive CD4+ T cells sorted from blood. The sample's cell subset or site label, in plain terms: CD45RA+ positively selected. In this chain, TRBV28 is recombined with TRBJ1-5; 8 middle bases align to TRBD1. The sequence was obtained from a man younger than 35 in good health. The DNA sequence is TGTGCCAGCAGTTCCCGGACAGGGTGGAGGCCCCAGCATTTT. It translates to CASSSRTGWRPQHF.